Detailed here is one T cell receptor beta chain. Antigen specificity is unknown. Libraries were prepared by immunoSEQ multiplex PCR; TCRdb keeps only in-frame clonotypes and omits some of them. The table includes roughly 60,000 clones, about 95% detected once. This entry comes from a study of cytomegalovirus exposure and HLA in healthy donors. The study, taken as a whole, reports: Researchers catalogued approximately 160 TCR beta chains as cytomegalovirus-associated.

Germline V gene sequence: CDR1 GTSNPN, CDR2 SVGIG (reference sequence). Between the trimmed V and J ends, which lost 1 base and 7 bases, there was a span of 14 bases. CDR3 length: 14 amino acids. The source material was PBMCs. The chain joins TRBV30 to TRBJ2-1; TRBD2 might be the D (7 bases). This sequence originates from a young woman in good health and CMV-seropositive. This chain's CDR3 is CAWSEAGEGNEQFF. In nucleotides, the CDR3 is TGTGCCTGGAGTGAGGCAGGGGAGGGAAATGAGCAGTTCTTC.